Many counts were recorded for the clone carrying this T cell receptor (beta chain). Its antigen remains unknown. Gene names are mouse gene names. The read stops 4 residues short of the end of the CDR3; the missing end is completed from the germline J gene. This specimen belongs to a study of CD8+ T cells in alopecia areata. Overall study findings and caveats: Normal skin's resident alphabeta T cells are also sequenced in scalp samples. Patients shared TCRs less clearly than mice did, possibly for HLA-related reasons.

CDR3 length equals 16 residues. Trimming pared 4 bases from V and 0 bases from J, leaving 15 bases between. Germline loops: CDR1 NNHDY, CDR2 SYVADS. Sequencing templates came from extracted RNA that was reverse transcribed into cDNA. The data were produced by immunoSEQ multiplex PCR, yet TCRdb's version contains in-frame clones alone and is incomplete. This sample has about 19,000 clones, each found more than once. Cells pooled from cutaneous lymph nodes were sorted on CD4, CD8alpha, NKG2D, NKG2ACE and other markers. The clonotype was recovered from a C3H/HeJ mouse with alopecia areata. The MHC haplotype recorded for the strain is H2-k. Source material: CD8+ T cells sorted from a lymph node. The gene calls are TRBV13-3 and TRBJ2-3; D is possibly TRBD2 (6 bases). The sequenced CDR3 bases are TGTGCCAGCAGTATAAGGGTGGGGACTAGTGCAGAA. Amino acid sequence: CASSIRVGTSAE. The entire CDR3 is CASSIRVGTSAETLYF.